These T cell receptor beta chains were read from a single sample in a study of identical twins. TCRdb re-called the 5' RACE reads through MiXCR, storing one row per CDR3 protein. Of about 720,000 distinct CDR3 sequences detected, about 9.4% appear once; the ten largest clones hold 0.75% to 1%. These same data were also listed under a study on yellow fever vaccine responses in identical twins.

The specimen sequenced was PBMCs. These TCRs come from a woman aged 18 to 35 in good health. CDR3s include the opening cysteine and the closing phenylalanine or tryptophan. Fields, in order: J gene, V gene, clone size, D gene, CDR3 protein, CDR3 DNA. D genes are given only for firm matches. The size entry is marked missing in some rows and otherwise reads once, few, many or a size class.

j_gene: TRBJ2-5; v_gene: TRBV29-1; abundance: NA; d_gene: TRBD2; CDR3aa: CSVSAPGGETQYF; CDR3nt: TGCAGCGTGTCGGCGCCGGGAGGAGAGACCCAGTACTTC
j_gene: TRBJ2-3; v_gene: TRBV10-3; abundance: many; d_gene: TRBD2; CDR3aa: CAIKRGASTDTQYF; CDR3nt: TGTGCCATCAAGCGGGGAGCTAGCACAGATACGCAGTATTTT
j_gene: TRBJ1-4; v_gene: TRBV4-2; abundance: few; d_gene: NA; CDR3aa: CASSQDPPSVVANEKLFF; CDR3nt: TGTGCCAGCAGCCAAGATCCACCTAGCGTCGTCGCTAATGAAAAACTGTTTTTT
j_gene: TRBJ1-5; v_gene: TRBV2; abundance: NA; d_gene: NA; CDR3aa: CASREEVGNQPQHF; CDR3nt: TGTGCCAGCAGGGAGGAGGTTGGCAATCAGCCCCAGCATTTT
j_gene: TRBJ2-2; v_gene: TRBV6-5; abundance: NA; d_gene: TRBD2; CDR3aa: CASSYTGLAGGPGGGELFF; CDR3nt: TGTGCCAGCAGTTACACCGGACTAGCGGGAGGGCCCGGGGGCGGGGAGCTGTTTTTT
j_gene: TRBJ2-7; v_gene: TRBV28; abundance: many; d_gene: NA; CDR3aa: CASSFGDLGYEQYF; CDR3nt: TGTGCCAGCAGTTTCGGTGATTTGGGGTACGAGCAGTACTTC
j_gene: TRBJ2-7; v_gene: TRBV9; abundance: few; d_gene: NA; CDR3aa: CASSVEASAYYEQYF; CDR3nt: TGTGCCAGCAGCGTAGAAGCTAGCGCCTACTACGAGCAGTACTTC
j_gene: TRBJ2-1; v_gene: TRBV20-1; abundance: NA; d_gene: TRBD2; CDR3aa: CSARLAGRRYNEQFF; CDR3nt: TGCAGTGCTAGGCTAGCGGGAAGAAGATACAATGAGCAGTTCTTC
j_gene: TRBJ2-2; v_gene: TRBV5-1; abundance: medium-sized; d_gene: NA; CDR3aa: CASSRYSGNTGELFF; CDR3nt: TGCGCCAGCAGCCGTTATAGCGGGAACACCGGGGAGCTGTTTTTT
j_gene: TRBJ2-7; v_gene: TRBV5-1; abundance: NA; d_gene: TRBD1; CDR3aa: CASSLGDSVDEQYF; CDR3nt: TGCGCCAGCAGCTTGGGGGACAGCGTGGACGAGCAGTACTTC
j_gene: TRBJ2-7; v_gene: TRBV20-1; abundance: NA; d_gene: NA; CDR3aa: CSARAQSYEQYF; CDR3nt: TGCAGTGCTAGAGCTCAGAGCTACGAGCAGTACTTC
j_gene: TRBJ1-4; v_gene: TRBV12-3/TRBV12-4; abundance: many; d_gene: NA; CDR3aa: CASSWGSSREEKLFF; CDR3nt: TGTGCCAGCAGTTGGGGGAGTTCAAGGGAAGAAAAACTGTTTTTT
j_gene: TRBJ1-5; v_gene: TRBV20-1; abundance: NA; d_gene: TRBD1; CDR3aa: CSAGGTGGSQPQHF; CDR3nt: TGCAGTGCTGGCGGGACAGGGGGGAGCCAGCCCCAGCATTTT
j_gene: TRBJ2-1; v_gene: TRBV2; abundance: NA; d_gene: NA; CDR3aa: CASSAWAVDGEQFF; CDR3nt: TGTGCCAGCAGTGCGTGGGCGGTGGACGGTGAGCAGTTCTTC
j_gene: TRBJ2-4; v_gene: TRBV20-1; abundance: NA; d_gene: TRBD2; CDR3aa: CSARGMVSGSGIQYF; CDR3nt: TGCAGTGCTAGAGGCATGGTCAGCGGGAGTGGCATTCAGTACTTC
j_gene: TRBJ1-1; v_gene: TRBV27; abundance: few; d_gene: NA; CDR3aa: CASRSDKWGRLNTEAFF; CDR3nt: TGTGCCAGCAGATCGGATAAGTGGGGGCGCCTGAACACTGAAGCTTTCTTT
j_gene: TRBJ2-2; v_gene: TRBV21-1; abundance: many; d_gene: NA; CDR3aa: CASTLAGRENTGELFF; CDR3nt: TGTGCCAGCACTTTAGCGGGGCGAGAGAACACCGGGGAGCTGTTTTTT
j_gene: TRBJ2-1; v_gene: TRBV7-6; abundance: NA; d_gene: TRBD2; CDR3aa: CASSLGASGSYSYNEQFF; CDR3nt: TGTGCCAGCAGCTTAGGGGCTAGCGGGTCGTACTCCTACAATGAGCAGTTCTTC
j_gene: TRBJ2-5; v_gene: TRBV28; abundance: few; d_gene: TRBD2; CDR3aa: CASSLGTSGASQYF; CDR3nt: TGTGCCAGCAGCCTAGGGACTAGCGGTGCCTCCCAGTACTTC
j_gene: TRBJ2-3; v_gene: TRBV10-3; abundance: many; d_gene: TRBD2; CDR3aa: CAISILAGFSDTQYF; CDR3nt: TGTGCCATCAGCATACTAGCGGGGTTCTCAGATACGCAGTATTTT
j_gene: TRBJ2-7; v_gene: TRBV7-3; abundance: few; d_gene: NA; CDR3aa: CASSLSGHEQYF; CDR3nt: TGTGCCAGCAGCTTATCGGGACACGAGCAGTACTTC
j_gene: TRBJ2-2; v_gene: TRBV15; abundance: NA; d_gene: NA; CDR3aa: CATSRDRPDDGELFF; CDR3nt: TGTGCCACCAGCAGAGATAGGCCGGACGACGGGGAGCTGTTTTTT
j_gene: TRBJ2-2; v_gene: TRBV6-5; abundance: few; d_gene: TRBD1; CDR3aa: CASSYDSTWTGGYTGELFF; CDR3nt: TGTGCCAGCAGTTACGACTCCACTTGGACAGGGGGTTACACCGGGGAGCTGTTTTTT